The subject of this entry is one TCR beta chain. As yet, its antigen is unknown. Mismatch with germline at one junction end may stem from a read error. This sample also contains other DNA sequences that code for the same CDR3. These data originate in a study of OX40 agonist ivuxolimab in advanced cancers. Study-level background: Every 2 weeks, ivuxolimab was infused into the patients intravenously at between 0.01 and 10 mg/kg.

The timepoints at which blood was sampled were baseline, cycle 4 day 1, and cycle 7 day 1. TCRdb's table, derived via immunoSEQ multiplex PCR, lists solely in-frame clones and lacks some. Of about 68,000 clones detected, about 91% appear once; the ten largest clones hold about 0.31%. Study-wide results and caveats: By week 6 at 0.1 to 3.0 mg/kg, blood CD4+ and CD8+ T cells had expanded clonally.

This CDR3 spans 14 amino acids. Germline CDR1 reads SEHNR; CDR2 reads FQNEAQ (reference sequence). This sequence originates from an adult with an advanced solid tumor such as melanoma, head and neck, liver or kidney cancer. This material consisted of CD4+ or CD8+ T cells sorted from blood, taken in a trial of the OX40 agonist ivuxolimab. The rearrangement uses TRBV7-9 and TRBJ2-3; TRBD2 aligns across 9 bases. The CDR3 here is CASILAGGTDTQYF. The CDR3 DNA reads TGTGCCAGCATCTTAGCGGGGGGCACAGATACGCAGTATTTT.